A selection of T cell receptor beta chains follows, all from one sample in a study of OX40 agonist ivuxolimab in advanced cancers. Using immunoSEQ multiplex PCR, the repertoire was profiled, and TCRdb retains in-frame clones only, with some absent. Of around 81,000 clones in the sample, approximately 87% were seen once. Sequencing used CD4+ or CD8+ T cells sorted from blood, obtained in a trial of the OX40 agonist ivuxolimab. The receptors were gathered from an adult with an advanced solid tumor such as melanoma, head and neck, liver or kidney cancer. Each CDR3 is given with its conserved first and last residue. A D gene is named only where the DNA matches it firmly. Size tells how often a clone was seen (once, few, many) or the class of an expanded clone, and some rows leave it out.

abundance: -; j_gene: TRBJ2-3; v_gene: TRBV7-9; d_gene: -; CDR3nt: TGTGCCAGCAAAAGGTGGGGTCAGGAGGGGACAGATACGCAGTATTTT; CDR3aa: CASKRWGQEGTDTQYF
abundance: -; j_gene: TRBJ2-1; v_gene: TRBV18; d_gene: TRBD2; CDR3nt: TGTGCCAGCTCTCCAAGCGGGAGGACGAACAATGAGCAGTTCTTC; CDR3aa: CASSPSGRTNNEQFF
abundance: -; j_gene: TRBJ2-3; v_gene: TRBV15; d_gene: -; CDR3nt: TGTGCCACCAGCAGAGATGGGAAAGGATCGGCAGATACGCAGTATTTT; CDR3aa: CATSRDGKGSADTQYF
abundance: -; j_gene: TRBJ2-6; v_gene: TRBV7-2; d_gene: -; CDR3nt: TGTGCCAGCAGCTTAGTTGGGGGGACCGGGGCCAACGTCCTGACTTTC; CDR3aa: CASSLVGGTGANVLTF
abundance: -; j_gene: TRBJ2-5; v_gene: TRBV9; d_gene: -; CDR3nt: TGTGCCAGCAGCGTCGCCCTCCTAGAGACCCAGTACTTC; CDR3aa: CASSVALLETQYF
abundance: -; j_gene: TRBJ2-1; v_gene: TRBV7-2; d_gene: TRBD2; CDR3nt: TGTGCCAGCAGCTCAGCGGGATGGTCGGACAATGAGCAGTTCTTC; CDR3aa: CASSSAGWSDNEQFF
abundance: -; j_gene: TRBJ1-3; v_gene: TRBV5-1; d_gene: -; CDR3nt: TGCGCCAGCAGCTTGGGACAACAGGGAGGTGGAAACACCATATATTTT; CDR3aa: CASSLGQQGGGNTIYF
abundance: -; j_gene: TRBJ2-2; v_gene: TRBV28; d_gene: TRBD1; CDR3nt: TGTGCCAGCAGTTTAACGGGACAGGGGAAAACCGGGGAGCTGTTTTTT; CDR3aa: CASSLTGQGKTGELFF
abundance: -; j_gene: TRBJ1-3; v_gene: TRBV18; d_gene: -; CDR3nt: TGTGCCAGCTCACCCTCGGACTACTCCTCTGGAAACACCATATATTTT; CDR3aa: CASSPSDYSSGNTIYF
abundance: -; j_gene: TRBJ1-5; v_gene: TRBV7-2; d_gene: TRBD1; CDR3nt: TGTGCCAGCAGCCTGACAGGGGGCGCCGGGCAGCCCCAGCATTTT; CDR3aa: CASSLTGGAGQPQHF
abundance: -; j_gene: TRBJ2-6; v_gene: TRBV9; d_gene: TRBD1; CDR3nt: TGTGCCAGCAGCTCGAGGACAGGGAAGGTTCTGGACTCTGGGGCCAACGTCCTGACTTTC; CDR3aa: CASSSRTGKVLDSGANVLTF
abundance: few; j_gene: TRBJ1-2; v_gene: TRBV27; d_gene: -; CDR3nt: TGTGCCAGCAGTCCCGACCGTATACAGGTATTAAGAGGCTACACCTTC; CDR3aa: CASSPDRIQVLRGYTF
abundance: -; j_gene: TRBJ2-1; v_gene: TRBV7-2; d_gene: TRBD2; CDR3nt: TGTGCCAGCAGCCTACAGGTCCTAGCGGGAGGTGGGAATGAGCAGTTCTTC; CDR3aa: CASSLQVLAGGGNEQFF
abundance: -; j_gene: TRBJ1-3; v_gene: TRBV4-2; d_gene: -; CDR3nt: TGTGCCAGCAGCCAAGTAATACAGGGTCGACTCCCTCACAACTCTGGAAACACCATATATTTT; CDR3aa: CASSQVIQGRLPHNSGNTIYF
abundance: -; j_gene: TRBJ2-7; v_gene: TRBV27; d_gene: TRBD1; CDR3nt: TGTGCCAGCAGGAATGACAGGGTACACGAGCAGTACTTC; CDR3aa: CASRNDRVHEQYF
abundance: -; j_gene: TRBJ2-1; v_gene: TRBV19; d_gene: TRBD2; CDR3nt: TGTGCCAGTAGTATAATTAAGGCGGCGGGAGGCCACAATGAGCAGTTCTTC; CDR3aa: CASSIIKAAGGHNEQFF
abundance: -; j_gene: TRBJ2-1; v_gene: TRBV27; d_gene: -; CDR3nt: TGTGCCAGCAGAAGGGTTGACTACAATGAGCAGTTCTTC; CDR3aa: CASRRVDYNEQFF
abundance: few; j_gene: TRBJ2-1; v_gene: TRBV5-1; d_gene: TRBD2; CDR3nt: TGCGCCAGCAGCCTGGGGACTAGCGGGGCCTACAATGAGCAGTTCTTC; CDR3aa: CASSLGTSGAYNEQFF
abundance: once; j_gene: TRBJ2-1; v_gene: TRBV27; d_gene: -; CDR3nt: TGTGCCAGCAGTTTTATTTCATCGAGAACGAATGAGCAGTTCTTC; CDR3aa: CASSFISSRTNEQFF
abundance: -; j_gene: TRBJ2-3; v_gene: TRBV30; d_gene: TRBD1; CDR3nt: TGTGCCTGGAGTGTAGGAAGGGACAGGGAGGTCTGGGCGCAGTATTTT; CDR3aa: CAWSVGRDREVWAQYF